A selection of T cell receptor beta chains follows, all from one sample in a study of shared clonotypes between healthy human individuals. TCRdb keeps only in-frame clones here, not all; method: immunoSEQ multiplex PCR. The sample yields about 470,000 clones, roughly 80% seen once. Sequenced material: PBMCs. These TCRs come from a woman between 35 and 50 years old in good health. Some clones in this sample may be carry-over from other donors' samples. The CDR3 runs from the conserved cysteine through the conserved F or W. The order of the fields is V gene, J gene, clone size, D gene, CDR3 DNA, CDR3 protein. The D gene is left open where the match is weak. Clone sizes are given selectively: once, few, many, or a class where the clone is expanded.

>TRBV7-2|TRBJ2-3|once|TRBD2
TGTGCCAGCAGCTCCTCCCTGACTAGCGGACCGAGCACAGATACGCAGTATTTT
CASSSSLTSGPSTDTQYF
>TRBV5-1|TRBJ2-1|-|-
TGCGCCAGCAGCTCGCCTGGGGTCTACAATGAGCAGTTCTTC
CASSSPGVYNEQFF
>TRBV5-1|TRBJ2-5|-|TRBD2
TGCGCCAGCAGTATGGTGTCAAGCGGGAAAGAGACCCAGTACTTC
CASSMVSSGKETQYF
>TRBV28|TRBJ2-7|-|TRBD2
TGTGCCAGCAGTCCTACCCCCTGGGGGAGCGGGAGGAAGGGCTACGAGCAGTACTTC
CASSPTPWGSGRKGYEQYF
>TRBV29-1|TRBJ2-2|-|-
TGCAGCGTTTTGAGGGACGACAACACCGGGGAGCTGTTTTTT
CSVLRDDNTGELFF
>TRBV7-3|TRBJ2-2|-|TRBD2
TGTGCCAGCAGCAAAATAAGCGGGAGTCTAAACACCGGGGAGCTGTTTTTT
CASSKISGSLNTGELFF
>TRBV28|TRBJ2-1|few|-
TGTGCCAGCAGTGGCCGGGTTAAGTTCTTC
CASSGRVKFF
>TRBV28|TRBJ2-2|-|TRBD2
TGTGCCAGCAGGTCTAGCGGAGAGGGGACCGGGGAGCTGTTTTTT
CASRSSGEGTGELFF
>TRBV7-7|TRBJ2-2|-|-
TGTGCCAGCAGCTTAAAGGGGCGGAGCACCGGGGAGCTGTTTTTT
CASSLKGRSTGELFF
>TRBV27|TRBJ2-1|few|-
TGTGCCAGCAGTTTGGCGGGAACGAGGAATGAGCAGTTCTTC
CASSLAGTRNEQFF
>TRBV4-2|TRBJ2-1|-|-
TGTGCCAGCAGCCAGGGAAGGAGGGGGTATGAGCAGTTCTTC
CASSQGRRGYEQFF
>TRBV5-5|TRBJ2-7|-|-
TGTGCCAGCAGCTTGCATCTAGCGAGGCCCTACGAGCAGTACTTC
CASSLHLARPYEQYF
>TRBV19|TRBJ1-5|-|-
TGTGCCAGTAGTATAGGAGAACAGCCCCAGCATTTT
CASSIGEQPQHF
>TRBV4-1|TRBJ2-7|-|TRBD2
TGCGCCAGCAGCCAAGCAGCGGGACCCGGGGTGGAGTACTTC
CASSQAAGPGVEYF
>TRBV19|TRBJ1-1|-|-
TGTGCCAGTGGACAGAGTGATGTTGAAGCTTTCTTT
CASGQSDVEAFF
>TRBV11-2|TRBJ2-5|-|-
TGTGCCAGCAGCTTACTGGGGATTCAAGAGACCCAGTACTTC
CASSLLGIQETQYF
>TRBV2|TRBJ2-1|-|TRBD1
TGTGCCAGTCCCCCAGGGGGAAGACAGGATGAGCAGTTCTTC
CASPPGGRQDEQFF
>TRBV28|TRBJ2-7|-|-
TGTGCCAGCAGTTTAGGGGGCGAGCCCTCCTACGAGCAGTACTTC
CASSLGGEPSYEQYF
>TRBV9|TRBJ1-2|-|-
TGTGCCAGCAGCGTAGACAGCGGACCTAACTATGGCTACACCTTC
CASSVDSGPNYGYTF
>TRBV23-1|TRBJ2-3|-|-
TGCGCCAGCAGCCCCCCGCTGAGGGCAGATACGCAGTATTTT
CASSPPLRADTQYF
>TRBV6-7|TRBJ1-2|-|-
TGTGCCAGCAGTTGCGGGAAAACCAGGGATTTGGGGGGCTACACCTTC
CASSCGKTRDLGGYTF
>TRBV27|TRBJ1-1|once|-
TGTGCCAGCAGTTTACAAGGGGAGGGGGTTCGAGCTTTCTTT
CASSLQGEGVRAFF
>TRBV19|TRBJ2-7|-|-
TGTGCCAGTAGTGTCACCCCAGGGCACTACGAGCAGTACTTC
CASSVTPGHYEQYF
>TRBV19|TRBJ2-1|few|-
TGTGCCAGTAGTCTGAGACAGTCTTACAATGAGCAGTTCTTC
CASSLRQSYNEQFF
>TRBV6-1|TRBJ1-5|-|-
TGTGCCAGCAGTGCCGGATATAGCAATCAGCCCCAGCATTTT
CASSAGYSNQPQHF
>TRBV7-9|TRBJ2-1|-|-
TGTGCCAGCAGCTCTACACTCAGCTCCTACAATGAGCAGTTCTTC
CASSSTLSSYNEQFF
>TRBV6-4|TRBJ2-3|-|-
TGTGCCAGCAGTGATACTAGCACAGATACGCAGTATTTT
CASSDTSTDTQYF
>TRBV13|TRBJ2-1|-|TRBD2
TGTGCCAGCAGCCAGGGACTAGCGGGATTCTACAATGAGCAGTTCTTC
CASSQGLAGFYNEQFF
>TRBV7-8|TRBJ1-5|once|-
TGTGCCAGCAGCTTAGGCGGGGGTCGGTACGGAGAGCCCCAGCATTTT
CASSLGGGRYGEPQHF
>TRBV10-3|TRBJ2-7|-|TRBD1
TGTGCCATCAGGAGGACAGGGGGCTCCTACGAGCAGTACTTC
CAIRRTGGSYEQYF
>TRBV30|TRBJ1-1|few|-
TGTGCCTGGAGTCTCGGGGGGACTGAAGCTTTCTTT
CAWSLGGTEAFF
>TRBV11-3|TRBJ2-7|few|TRBD1
TGTGCCAGCAGCTTACCAGGGGGCACGGGCTACGAGCAGTACTTC
CASSLPGGTGYEQYF
>TRBV29-1|TRBJ2-3|-|TRBD1
TGCAGCGTTGAGTGGACAGGGTCAGATACGCAGTATTTT
CSVEWTGSDTQYF
>TRBV6-1|TRBJ2-7|few|TRBD2
TGTGCCAGCAGCTCCGGGACTAGCACTCGCTACGAGCAGTACTTC
CASSSGTSTRYEQYF
>TRBV5-4|TRBJ2-3|-|TRBD2
TGTGCCAGCAGCCGAGGACTAGCGGCCGTTGATACGCAGTATTTT
CASSRGLAAVDTQYF
>TRBV21-1|TRBJ2-1|-|-
TGTGCCAGCAGCCTCTTAGTAAGCTCCTACAATGAGCAGTTCTTC
CASSLLVSSYNEQFF
>TRBV10-3|TRBJ2-7|-|TRBD2
TGTGCCATCACCCCCGGGACTAGCGGGTCTTACGAGCAGTACTTC
CAITPGTSGSYEQYF
>TRBV5-8|TRBJ1-1|-|-
TGTGCCAGCAGCTTGGCGGTCCGAGGGGCTTTCTTT
CASSLAVRGAFF
>TRBV5-1|TRBJ1-5|-|-
TGCGCCAGCAGCTTGGGGGGGAGCACCATCAATAGCAATCAGCCCCAGCATTTT
CASSLGGSTINSNQPQHF
>TRBV4-1|TRBJ2-6|-|-
TGCGCCAGCAGCTCCTGGACAGTGGGGGCCAACGTCCTGACTTTC
CASSSWTVGANVLTF
>TRBV10-3|TRBJ1-2|many|-
TGTGCCATCAGAGCCGGGAACAGTAACTATGGCTACACCTTC
CAIRAGNSNYGYTF
>TRBV2|TRBJ2-5|once|TRBD2
TGTGCCAGCAGTTTAGCGGGAACACAAGAGACCCAGTACTTC
CASSLAGTQETQYF
>TRBV5-1|TRBJ1-1|-|-
TGCGCCAGCAGCTTGGCCCAGGGAGGCATCACTGAAGCTTTCTTT
CASSLAQGGITEAFF
>TRBV4-1|TRBJ1-4|-|TRBD1
TGCGCCAGCAGCCCTACAGGGGGCGGTTTTGAAAAACTGTTTTTT
CASSPTGGGFEKLFF
>TRBV5-6|TRBJ2-3|-|TRBD2
TGTGCCAGCAGCTTGGGGCCAGCGGGGAGCACAGATACGCAGTATTTT
CASSLGPAGSTDTQYF
>TRBV6-1|TRBJ1-5|-|-
TGTGCCAGCAGTGATTTGACTATGTATCAGCCCCAGCATTTT
CASSDLTMYQPQHF
>TRBV15|TRBJ2-7|-|-
TGTGCCACCAGCAGAGAGAGGGATGCCGGCTACGAGCAGTACTTC
CATSRERDAGYEQYF
>TRBV18|TRBJ1-1|few|-
TGTGCCAGCTCACCTGGGATTAACACTGAAGCTTTCTTT
CASSPGINTEAFF